The 19 T cell receptor beta chains reported below all come from one sample, sequenced in a study of blood T cell repertoires in COVID-19 (TCRdb year 2020). Libraries came from the immunoSEQ multiplex PCR assay. Held by TCRdb, this immuneACCESS table contains in-frame sequences only and omits some clones. Under half of the omission traces to an unresolved V gene where checked; the cause of the rest is unknown. The table for this sample lists 200,000 or so clones; under 85% of them were counted only once. 17% of the sample is in the top ten clones. The sequenced material came from peripheral blood. Receptors were obtained from a man in his sixties with active or convalescent COVID-19.

The V and J genes are TRBV5-4 and TRBJ1-1; possibly TRBD1 for D (6 bases). The V end was cut by 0 bases, the J end by 7 bases, with 13 bases between. The CDR3 sequence is 14 residues long. The germline V gene has CDR1 SGHNT and CDR2 YYREEE (reference sequence). The CDR3 nucleotides read TGTGCCAGCAGCTTGGTAGGGGGGGCCGGTGAAGCTTTCTTT. Amino acid sequence: CASSLVGGAGEAFF.

The chain links TRBV7-3 to TRBJ1-2, with 12 bases identical to TRBD1. The CDR3 covers 17 residues. Per germline, CDR1 SGHTA and CDR2 FQGTGA. V lost 5 bases to trimming and J lost 0 bases; unmatched junction nucleotides: 7. This CDR3 is CASSPGTGGLANYGYTF. CDR3 DNA: TGTGCCAGCAGCCCTGGGACAGGGGGCCTAGCTAACTATGGCTACACCTTC.

This rearrangement joins TRBV3-1 (or the pseudogene TRBV3-2) to TRBJ1-2; tentative D call: TRBD1 (5 bases). Germline lookup yields CDR1 LGHDT and CDR2 YNNKEL (reference sequence). The CDR3 loop spans 14 amino acids. The ends were cut back, 1 base at V and 3 bases at J, with 9 bases in the middle. CDR3 sequence (DNA): TGTGCCAGCAGCCAAGGAGCGGGGCACTATGGCTACACCTTC. It encodes CASSQGAGHYGYTF.

The V gene is TRBV18, the J gene TRBJ1-3; possibly TRBD1 for D (5 bases). The CDR3 extends over 15 amino acids. Germline loops: CDR1 KGHSH, CDR2 LQKENI. Trimming removed 3 bases from V and 1 base from J, with 10 bases in between. For the CDR3, the DNA is TGTGCCAGCTCACCGACGACAGATTCTGGAAACACCATATATTTT. This codes for CASSPTTDSGNTIYF.

The chain combines TRBV19 with TRBJ2-2; a weak D match, TRBD2 (5 bases). The V gene's germline CDR1 is LNHDA and CDR2 SQIVND (reference sequence). This CDR3 spans 17 amino acids. V gave up 3 bases and J gave up 0 bases, with 14 bases separating them. CDR3 nucleotide sequence: TGTGCCAGTAGTATTGAGGGCGGAGCGGCGAACACCGGGGAGCTGTTTTTT. Translation gives CASSIEGGAANTGELFF.

V is TRBV30 and J is TRBJ2-1, with TRBD1 as a possible D gene (6 bases). The ends were cut back, 1 base at V and 2 bases at J, with 15 bases in the middle. CDR3 length: 16 amino acids. Germline assignment: CDR1 GTSNPN and CDR2 SVGIG (reference sequence). The DNA of the CDR3 is TGTGCCTGGAGTGGATTGGGGGCAGGCACCTACAATGAGCAGTTCTTC. This gives the protein CAWSGLGAGTYNEQFF.

This chain joins TRBV10-3 and TRBJ2-6, with TRBD2 matching 8 bases. Per the germline V gene, CDR1 is ENHRY and CDR2 is SYGVKD. V was pared by 5 bases and J by 1 base, with 10 bases of the junction left unmatched. The CDR3 covers 18 residues. CDR3 region: CAISISGKGRSGANVLTF. The CDR3 DNA follows: TGTGCCATCAGTATTAGCGGGAAAGGGAGGTCTGGGGCCAACGTCCTGACTTTC.

The CDR3 here is CASSQDKGPRSEQYF. The CDR3 DNA is TGTGCCAGCAGCCAAGACAAGGGGCCTAGGTCCGAGCAGTACTTC. The chain uses TRBV4-2 and TRBJ2-7, with D possibly matching TRBD1 (5 bases). The CDR3 consists of 15 residues. V was cut by 0 bases and J by 6 bases, with 15 bases left in between. Germline CDR1 reads LGHNA; CDR2 reads YNFKEQ.

The rearrangement uses TRBV30 and TRBJ2-7; a possible D gene is TRBD2 (6 bases). Germline V lookup: CDR1 GTSNPN, CDR2 SVGIG (reference sequence). The CDR3 runs to 16 residues. V was clipped by 3 bases and J by 2 bases, with 20 bases between them. The CDR3 is CAWRIKLGTYAYEQYF. As DNA, the CDR3 is TGTGCCTGGAGAATTAAACTGGGGACTTACGCCTACGAGCAGTACTTC.

This rearrangement joins TRBV9 to TRBJ2-3; the match to TRBD2 covers 12 bases. The CDR3 loop spans 16 amino acids. Germline values: CDR1 SGDLS, CDR2 YYNGEE. V lost 4 bases to trimming and J lost 6 bases; unmatched junction nucleotides: 9. The CDR3 bases are TGTGCCAGCAGCTCTAGACTAGCGGGAGTTAGTGATACGCAGTATTTT. It specifies CASSSRLAGVSDTQYF.

This chain connects TRBV6-6 to TRBJ2-2; TRBD2 matches at 14 bases. V lost 6 bases, J lost 6 bases, and 3 bases stayed unmatched. Germline assignment: CDR1 MNHNY and CDR2 SVGAGI (reference sequence). The CDR3 sequence is 15 residues long. The CDR3 DNA sequence: TGTGCCAGCAGGGGACTAGCGGGAGAGGCCGGGGAGCTGTTTTTT. Amino acids: CASRGLAGEAGELFF.

This chain links TRBV5-1 with TRBJ2-7, with D perhaps matching TRBD1 (6 bases). Per germline, CDR1 SGHRS and CDR2 YFSETQ. The V end lost 0 bases, the J end lost 8 bases, and 15 bases lay between the germline ends. The CDR3 is 14 residues long. CDR3 in DNA: TGCGCCAGCAGCTTGGAGAGGGCAGGGGATCAGCAGTACTTC. Its protein product is CASSLERAGDQQYF.

The chain joins TRBV6-5 to TRBJ1-1; the D gene is possibly TRBD1 (5 bases). V was shortened by 4 bases and J by 1 base, with 10 bases between the two germline ends. Per the germline V gene, CDR1 is MNHEY and CDR2 is SVGAGI. CDR3 length: 14 residues. The CDR3 DNA reads as TGTGCCAGCAGTTTTGGGGCTTCGAACACTGAAGCTTTCTTT. Encoded protein: CASSFGASNTEAFF.

The V gene is TRBV19, the J gene TRBJ1-1; 8 bases are a match to TRBD1. Germline CDR1 is LNHDA and CDR2 is SQIVND (reference sequence). V dropped 5 bases and J dropped 4; count of bases not matched to a gene: 6. CDR3 length: 14 residues. CDR3 loop: CASSGGQGGTEAFF. The CDR3 DNA sequence: TGTGCCAGTAGTGGTGGACAGGGTGGCACTGAAGCTTTCTTT.

The chain couples TRBV20-1 to TRBJ2-7, with TRBD1 matching 7 bases. The ends lost 3 bases at V and 5 bases at J; junction bases unmatched: 7. The germline V gene has CDR1 DFQATT and CDR2 SNEGSKA (reference sequence). The CDR3 sequence is 13 residues long. Here the CDR3 reads CSASPTGDHEQYF. CDR3 nucleotide sequence: TGCAGTGCTAGTCCCACAGGGGACCACGAGCAGTACTTC.

The chain is built from TRBV27 and TRBJ2-7, with a tentative D call TRBD2 (5 bases). Germline-derived CDR1 and CDR2 are MNHEY and SMNVEV (reference sequence). With 2 bases removed from V and 6 bases from J, the gap between germline ends came to 11 bases. The CDR3 covers 13 residues. The CDR3, as DNA: TGTGCCAGCAGTTTAAGAGGGCCCAGCGAGCAGTACTTC. Residues: CASSLRGPSEQYF.

This clone was counted once. The chain is built from TRBV27 and TRBJ2-7; D may be TRBD1 (6 bases). The CDR3 sequence is 12 residues long. Germline V gene lookup returns CDR1 MNHEY and CDR2 SMNVEV (reference sequence). Trimming removed 6 bases at V and 6 bases at J, with 12 bases between. The DNA for the CDR3 is TGTGCCAGCAGCCCAACAGGGTTCGAGCAGTACTTC. It specifies CASSPTGFEQYF.

V gene TRBV30 combines with J gene TRBJ2-3; 10 bases align to TRBD1. J gave up 5 bases and V 2 bases, and 1 base lay outside the gene matches. Germline CDR1 and CDR2: GTSNPN and SVGIG (reference sequence). The CDR3 has 13 residues. In nucleotides, the CDR3 is TGTGCCTGGAGTAGGGACAGGGGAGATACGCAGTATTTT. Translated, it gives CAWSRDRGDTQYF.

A single count supports this clone. The V and J genes are TRBV5-1 and TRBJ2-2; 16 nucleotides line up with TRBD2. J lost 6 bases, V lost 5 bases, and 4 bases had no gene match. The germline V gene encodes CDR1 SGHRS and CDR2 YFSETQ. The CDR3 is made up of 16 amino acids. The CDR3 sequence is CASRPGTSGRAGELFF. CDR3 in DNA: TGCGCCAGCAGGCCCGGGACTAGCGGGAGGGCCGGGGAGCTGTTTTTT.